These 28 T cell receptor beta chains share one sample of origin, sequenced in a study of T cell responses to AZD1222 COVID-19 vaccine. The data were produced by immunoSEQ multiplex PCR, yet TCRdb's version contains in-frame clones alone and is incomplete. This sample yields about 120,000 clones, of which about 81% are seen a single time; about 4.6% belongs to the top ten. Sequenced here: peripheral blood, sampled on day 0 of AZD1222 vaccination. The receptors here all came from an adult in good health.

The gene calls are TRBV18 and TRBJ1-2; 12 positions agree with TRBD1. The germline V gene encodes CDR1 KGHSH and CDR2 LQKENI. The CDR3 totals 18 residues. V was clipped by 2 bases and J by 7 bases; unmatched bases: 14. CDR3 amino acids: CASSPANPPGQGALGYTF. The DNA of the CDR3 is TGTGCCAGCTCACCAGCGAACCCTCCGGGACAGGGGGCCCTTGGCTACACCTTC.

In regard to this clone: This sample also contains other DNA sequences that code for the same CDR3. The chain uses TRBV7-2 and TRBJ2-7, with D hard to call. This CDR3 has 13 residues. Germline V gene lookup returns CDR1 SGHTA and CDR2 FQGNSA. With 1 base removed from V and 3 bases from J, the gap between germline ends came to 7 bases. The CDR3 region is CASSLGQVYEQYF. DNA for the CDR3: TGTGCCAGCAGCTTAGGTCAGGTCTACGAGCAGTACTTC. The variable domain in full, completed from reference TRBV7-2 and TRBJ2-7, reads GAGVSQSPSNKVTEKGKDVELRCDPISGHTALYWYRQSLGQGLEFLIYFQGNSAPDKSGLPSDRFSAERTGGSVSTLTIQRTQQEDSAVYLCASSLGQVYEQYFGPGTRLTVT.

This CDR3 is CASSLVTGGNSPLHF. The CDR3 DNA follows: TGCGCCAGCAGCCTTGTTACAGGGGGCAATTCACCCCTCCACTTT. The chain carries TRBV4-3 and TRBJ1-6; TRBD1 aligns across 9 bases. The J segment lost 7 bases and the V segment lost 4 bases, leaving 5 bases of the junction unmatched. The CDR3 spans 15 residues. Germline V gene lookup returns CDR1 LGHNA and CDR2 YSLEER.

The chain recombines TRBV24-1 with TRBJ2-1, with D perhaps given as TRBD1 or TRBD2 (5 bases each). Trimming removed 4 bases at V and 9 bases at J, with 21 bases between. This CDR3 region has 16 residues. The germline V gene encodes CDR1 KGHDR and CDR2 SFDVKD. The CDR3 spells CATSDGGGWSKSEQFF. The CDR3 DNA reads TGTGCCACCAGTGACGGTGGGGGATGGTCGAAGAGTGAGCAGTTCTTC.

CDR3 sequence: CASSSGQGSYEQYF. In nucleotides, the CDR3 is TGTGCCAGCAGTTCCGGACAGGGGTCCTACGAGCAGTACTTC. This chain joins TRBV27 and TRBJ2-7, with 9 bases identical to TRBD1. The length of the CDR3 is 14 residues. The germline V gene has CDR1 MNHEY and CDR2 SMNVEV (reference sequence). J gave up 1 base and V 4 bases, and 2 bases lay outside the gene matches.

The chain employs TRBV18 and TRBJ1-4; D perhaps matches TRBD1 (6 bases). The CDR3 consists of 15 residues. In germline, CDR1 is KGHSH, CDR2 LQKENI. Trimming stripped 0 bases from V and 8 bases from J, with 13 bases between. The CDR3 sequence is CASSPPEARGEKLFF. DNA of the CDR3: TGTGCCAGCTCACCACCGGAGGCTAGGGGGGAAAAACTGTTTTTT. Full variable domain (outside the CDR3, taken from reference TRBV18 and TRBJ1-4): NAGVMQNPRHLVRRRGQEARLRCSPMKGHSHVYWYRQLPEEGLKFMVYLQKENIIDESGMPKERFSAEFPKEGPSILRIQQVVRGDSAAYFCASSPPEARGEKLFFGSGTQLSVL.

Regarding this clone: The identical CDR3 is also encoded by other nucleotide sequences in the sample. This sequence joins TRBV2 and TRBJ1-5; no clear D gene. V dropped 6 bases and J dropped 2 bases, with 11 bases sitting between them. The CDR3 spans 14 residues. Germline V gives CDR1 SNHLY, CDR2 FYNNEI. The DNA for the CDR3 is TGTGCCAGCAGCCGACAAGGTGGCAATCAGCCCCAGCATTTT. Its translation: CASSRQGGNQPQHF.

The table lists this clone with many counts. The identical CDR3 is also encoded by other nucleotide sequences in the sample. The gene calls are TRBV19 and TRBJ1-5; 8 bases are a match to TRBD1. Trimming at V came to 4 bases and at J to 6 bases, leaving 8 bases not matched to a gene. Germline-derived CDR1 and CDR2 are LNHDA and SQIVND (reference sequence). The CDR3 consists of 15 residues. The CDR3 nucleotides read TGTGCCAGTAGTACACAGGGGGGCGGGGGTCAGCCCCAGCATTTT. As protein: CASSTQGGGGQPQHF.

This clone showed up just once. The V gene is TRBV10-3, the J gene TRBJ2-7; D gene unclear. The germline CDR1 and CDR2 sequences are ENHRY and SYGVKD. The V gene lost 6 bases and the J gene lost 4 bases, with 16 bases spanning the gap. The CDR3 is made up of 14 amino acids. The CDR3 sequence is CAISRSDGNYEQYF. CDR3 in DNA: TGTGCCATCAGCCGATCGGACGGCAATTACGAGCAGTACTTC.

The chain recombines TRBV28 with TRBJ2-3; no clear D gene. The CDR3 is 15 residues long. V lost 5 bases and J lost 0, with 12 bases in between. The germline V gene encodes CDR1 MDHEN and CDR2 SYDVKM. CDR3 sequence: CASSPQPASTDTQYF. The CDR3, as DNA: TGTGCCAGCAGTCCCCAGCCTGCTAGCACAGATACGCAGTATTTT.

V gene TRBV2 combines with J gene TRBJ1-4, with TRBD1 matching 10 bases. The germline V gene encodes CDR1 SNHLY and CDR2 FYNNEI. J was trimmed by 4 bases and V by 6 bases; bases with no gene match: 2. This CDR3 region has 14 residues. Here the CDR3 reads CASRRTGGNEKLFF. The CDR3 bases are TGTGCCAGCAGGAGGACAGGGGGTAATGAAAAACTGTTTTTT.

This clone occurred once. The gene calls are TRBV7-9 and TRBJ1-2; TRBD1 matches at 7 bases. The CDR3 loop spans 15 amino acids. With V trimmed by 10 bases and J by 7 bases, 18 bases remained unmatched. The V gene's germline CDR1 is SEHNR and CDR2 FQNEAQ (reference sequence). CDR3 nucleotides: TGTGCCACCCCAAGCGGTCCAAGACAGGGTCTTGGCTACACCTTC. Amino acid sequence: CATPSGPRQGLGYTF.

This chain links TRBV7-2 with TRBJ1-2; D gene ambiguous. The CDR3 runs 13 residues. Trimming stripped 1 base from V and 8 bases from J, with 11 bases between. Germline V gene data show CDR1 as SGHTA and CDR2 as FQGNSA. This CDR3 reads CASSLDRDSGYTF. The CDR3 nucleotides read TGTGCCAGCAGCTTAGACCGGGATTCAGGCTACACCTTC.

Written as DNA, the CDR3 is TGTGCCAGCAGTTACTACACCGGGGAGCTGTTTTTT. This sequence encodes CASSYYTGELFF. The chain combines TRBV6-5 with TRBJ2-2, with no clear D. Germline CDR1 and CDR2: MNHEY and SVGAGI. The CDR3 sequence is 12 residues long. Trimming took 1 base from V and 3 from J, leaving 0 bases between them.

The chain has TRBV18 and TRBJ1-2, with unresolved D. Germline CDR1 and CDR2: KGHSH and LQKENI. The CDR3 spans 13 residues. The V gene lost 3 bases and the J gene lost 6 bases, with 11 bases spanning the gap. CDR3 amino acids: CASSPESRNGYTF. The CDR3 region has the DNA TGTGCCAGCTCACCTGAGAGCAGGAATGGCTACACCTTC.

The V call is TRBV5-1, the J call TRBJ2-1; a weak D match, TRBD1 (7 bases). The CDR3 covers 14 residues. Per the germline V gene, CDR1 is SGHRS and CDR2 is YFSETQ. Trimming left V 4 bases short and J 3 bases short, with 11 bases between. The CDR3 DNA reads TGCGCCAGCAGCGCGGGACAGAACTACAATGAGCAGTTCTTC. Amino acid sequence: CASSAGQNYNEQFF.

The chain recombines TRBV9 with TRBJ2-1, with 10 bases lining up with TRBD2. The length of the CDR3 is 16 residues. CDR1 is SGDLS, CDR2 YYNGEE, per germline. Trimming took 0 bases from V and 4 from J; bases not matched to a gene: 4. The CDR3: CASSVVSSGGYNEQFF. The CDR3 DNA sequence: TGTGCCAGCAGCGTAGTGTCTAGCGGGGGATACAATGAGCAGTTCTTC.

The chain is built from TRBV21-1 and TRBJ2-4. TRBV21-1 constitutes a pseudogene. This CDR3 has 14 residues. CDR3: CAGDDTLAKNIQYF. The CDR3 region has the DNA TGTGCCGGGGATGACACCTTAGCCAAAAACATTCAGTACTTC.

V is TRBV7-9 and J is TRBJ1-5; the D gene is possibly TRBD1 (6 bases). The CDR3 spans 15 residues. Trimming removed 5 bases at V and 0 bases at J, with 11 bases between. The germline V gene has CDR1 SEHNR and CDR2 FQNEAQ (reference sequence). In nucleotides, the CDR3 is TGTGCCAGCAGCAAGGACAGTCATAGCAATCAGCCCCAGCATTTT. Translated: CASSKDSHSNQPQHF.

This clone was recorded once. The CDR3 region is CASSLGISRGTEAFF. The CDR3 DNA reads as TGTGCCAGCAGCTTGGGAATATCCCGGGGGACTGAAGCTTTCTTT. The chain uses TRBV5-5 and TRBJ1-1; tentative D call: TRBD1 (5 bases). Deletions cut 0 bases from V and 5 bases from J, with 14 bases between. The CDR3 has 15 amino acids. The germline gives CDR1 SGHKS, CDR2 YYEKEE (reference sequence).

This clone was observed a handful of times. The chain recombines TRBV21-1 with TRBJ2-2; the DNA was not compared with TRBD1, the D call given in the table. TRBV21-1 is a documented pseudogene. The CDR3 length is 15 residues. The CDR3 nucleotides are TGTGCCAGCAGCAAGTACAGGGGGCACACCGGGGAGCTGTTTTTT. Amino acid sequence: CASSKYRGHTGELFF.

The chain is built from TRBV28 and TRBJ1-5; 8 positions agree with TRBD1. There are 15 residues in the CDR3. CDR1 and CDR2 from the germline V gene are MDHEN and SYDVKM. The V gene end was trimmed by 6 bases and the J gene end by 3 bases; junction bases not matched to a gene: 7. In DNA, the CDR3 is TGTGCCAGCAGCTCAGGGGGACAGGACAATCAGCCCCAGCATTTT. As protein: CASSSGGQDNQPQHF.

V gene TRBV3-1 (or the pseudogene TRBV3-2) combines with J gene TRBJ2-5, with 7 bases that match TRBD2. Germline CDR1 reads LGHDT; CDR2 reads YNNKEL (reference sequence). The CDR3 spans 12 residues. The trim removed 4 bases at V and 8 bases at J, leaving 4 bases unmatched. CDR3 sequence: CASSRGGLTQYF. In DNA, the CDR3 is TGTGCCAGCAGCCGGGGGGGTCTAACCCAGTACTTC.

The gene calls are TRBV4-3 and TRBJ2-7; TRBD1 agrees at 7 bases. CDR3 length equals 13 residues. CDR1 and CDR2 from the germline V gene are LGHNA and YSLEER. The trim removed 2 bases at V and 6 bases at J, leaving 4 bases unmatched. In DNA form, the CDR3 reads TGCGCCAGCAGCCAAACAGGGGCGGCCGAGCAGTACTTC. Protein: CASSQTGAAEQYF.

The chain joins TRBV28 to TRBJ2-2; 7 bases align to TRBD2. The CDR3 spans 16 residues. The J segment lost 4 bases and the V segment lost 5 bases, leaving 10 bases of the junction unmatched. The germline V gene encodes CDR1 MDHEN and CDR2 SYDVKM. CDR3 sequence: CASSPAGVRRTGELFF. DNA for the CDR3: TGTGCCAGCAGTCCGGCGGGGGTACGACGCACCGGGGAGCTGTTTTTT.

This rearrangement joins TRBV14 to TRBJ2-3; 7 bases line up with TRBD2. Per the germline V gene, CDR1 is SGHDN and CDR2 is FVKESK. J lost 6 bases, V lost 0 bases, and 6 bases had no gene match. There are 15 residues in the CDR3. CDR3 sequence (DNA): TGTGCCAGCAGCCAAGATCGGGGACTATCCGATACGCAGTATTTT. It specifies CASSQDRGLSDTQYF. Looking up the rest from reference TRBV14 and TRBJ2-3 gives the full variable domain: EAGVTQFPSHSVIEKGQTVTLRCDPISGHDNLYWYRRVMGKEIKFLLHFVKESKQDESGMPNNRFLAERTGGTYSTLKVQPAELEDSGVYFCASSQDRGLSDTQYFGPGTRLTVL.

This clone was seen a handful of times. The chain is built from TRBV27 and TRBJ1-5; 7 bases match TRBD1. Unmatched junction bases numbered 17, after V lost 6 bases and J lost 0 bases. The V gene's germline CDR1 is MNHEY and CDR2 SMNVEV (reference sequence). This CDR3 region has 19 residues. The CDR3 here is CASSLRGGQTGYSNQPQHF. CDR3 nucleotides: TGTGCCAGCAGCCTTAGAGGGGGACAGACCGGTTATAGCAATCAGCCCCAGCATTTT.

The chain carries TRBV3-1 (or the pseudogene TRBV3-2) and TRBJ1-5; 9 bases fit TRBD1. V was pared by 2 bases and J by 6 bases, with 8 bases of the junction left unmatched. The CDR3 has 16 amino acids. In germline, CDR1 is LGHDT, CDR2 YNNKEL (reference sequence). CDR3 sequence: CASSQSGQGIGQPQHF. CDR3 DNA sequence: TGTGCCAGCAGCCAATCGGGACAGGGAATAGGTCAGCCCCAGCATTTT.